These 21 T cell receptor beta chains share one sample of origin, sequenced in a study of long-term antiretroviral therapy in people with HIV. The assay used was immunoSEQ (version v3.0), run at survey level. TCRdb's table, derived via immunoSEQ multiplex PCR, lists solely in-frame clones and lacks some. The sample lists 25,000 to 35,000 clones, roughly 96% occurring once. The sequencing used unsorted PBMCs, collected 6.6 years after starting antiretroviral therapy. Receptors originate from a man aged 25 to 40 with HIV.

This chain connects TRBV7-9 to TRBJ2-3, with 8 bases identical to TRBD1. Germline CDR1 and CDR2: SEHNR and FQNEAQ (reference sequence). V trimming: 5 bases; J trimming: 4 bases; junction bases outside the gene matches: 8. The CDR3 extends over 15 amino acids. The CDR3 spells CASSTGQGFPDTQYF. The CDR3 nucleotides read TGTGCCAGCAGCACCGGACAGGGTTTCCCAGATACGCAGTATTTT.

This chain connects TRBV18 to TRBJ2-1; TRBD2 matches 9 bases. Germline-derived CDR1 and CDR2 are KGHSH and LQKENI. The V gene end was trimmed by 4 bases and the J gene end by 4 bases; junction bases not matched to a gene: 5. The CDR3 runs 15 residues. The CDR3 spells CASSQDSGSYNEQFF. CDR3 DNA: TGTGCCAGCTCACAAGATAGCGGGAGTTACAATGAGCAGTTCTTC.

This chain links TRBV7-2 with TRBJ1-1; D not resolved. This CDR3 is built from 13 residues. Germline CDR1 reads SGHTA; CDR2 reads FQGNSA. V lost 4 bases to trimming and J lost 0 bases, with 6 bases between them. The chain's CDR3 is CASSSTLNTEAFF. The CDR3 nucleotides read TGTGCCAGCAGCTCGACACTGAACACTGAAGCTTTCTTT.

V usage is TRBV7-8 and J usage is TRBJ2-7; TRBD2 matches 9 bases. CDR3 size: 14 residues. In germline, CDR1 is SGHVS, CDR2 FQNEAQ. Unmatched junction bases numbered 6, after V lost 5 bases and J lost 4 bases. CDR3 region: CASSPSGRRYEQYF. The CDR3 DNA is TGTGCCAGCAGCCCAAGCGGGAGGAGATACGAGCAGTACTTC. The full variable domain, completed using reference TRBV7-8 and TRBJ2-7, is GAGVSQSPRYKVAKRGQDVALRCDPISGHVSLFWYQQALGQGPEFLTYFQNEAQLDKSGLPSDRFFAERPEGSVSTLKIQRTQQEDSAVYLCASSPSGRRYEQYFGPGTRLTVT.

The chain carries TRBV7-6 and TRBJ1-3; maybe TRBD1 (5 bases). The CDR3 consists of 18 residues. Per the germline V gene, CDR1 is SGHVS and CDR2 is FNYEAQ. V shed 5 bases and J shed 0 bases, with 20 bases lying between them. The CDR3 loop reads CASSARQTDFASGNTIYF. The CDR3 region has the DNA TGTGCCAGCAGCGCACGACAGACAGACTTTGCCTCTGGAAACACCATATATTTT.

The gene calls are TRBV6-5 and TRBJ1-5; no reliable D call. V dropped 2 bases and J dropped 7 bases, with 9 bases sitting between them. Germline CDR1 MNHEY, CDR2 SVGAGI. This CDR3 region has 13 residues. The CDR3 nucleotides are TGTGCCAGCAGTTACATGGTGGGACAGCCCCAGCATTTT. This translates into CASSYMVGQPQHF.

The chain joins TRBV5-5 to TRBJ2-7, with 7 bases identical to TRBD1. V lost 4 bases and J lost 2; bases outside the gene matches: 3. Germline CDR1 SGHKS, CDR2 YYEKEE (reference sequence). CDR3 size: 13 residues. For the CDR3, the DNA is TGTGCCAGCAGCCCGGACAGGCCCTACGAGCAGTACTTC. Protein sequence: CASSPDRPYEQYF.

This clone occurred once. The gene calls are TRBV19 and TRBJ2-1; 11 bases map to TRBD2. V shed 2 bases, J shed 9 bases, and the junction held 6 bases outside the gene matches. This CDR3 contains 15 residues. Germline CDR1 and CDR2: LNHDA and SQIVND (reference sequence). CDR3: CASSITSGSAFEQFF. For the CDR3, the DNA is TGTGCCAGTAGTATAACTAGCGGGAGTGCTTTTGAGCAGTTCTTC.

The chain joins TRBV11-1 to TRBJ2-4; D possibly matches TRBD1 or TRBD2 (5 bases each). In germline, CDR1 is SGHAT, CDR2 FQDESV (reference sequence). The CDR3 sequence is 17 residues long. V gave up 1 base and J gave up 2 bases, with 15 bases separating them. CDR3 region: CASSLDPQEGPKNIQYF. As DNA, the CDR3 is TGTGCCAGCAGCTTAGATCCCCAAGAGGGGCCCAAAAACATTCAGTACTTC. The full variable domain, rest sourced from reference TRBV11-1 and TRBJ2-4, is EAEVAQSPRYKITEKSQAVAFWCDPISGHATLYWYRQILGQGPELLVQFQDESVVDDSQLPKDRFSAERLKGVDSTLKIQPAELGDSAMYLCASSLDPQEGPKNIQYFGAGTRLSVL.

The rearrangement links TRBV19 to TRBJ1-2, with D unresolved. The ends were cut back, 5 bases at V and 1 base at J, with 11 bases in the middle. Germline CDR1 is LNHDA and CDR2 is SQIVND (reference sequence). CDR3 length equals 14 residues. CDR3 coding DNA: TGTGCCAGTAGTCTCGGACTATATAACTATGGCTACACCTTC. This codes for CASSLGLYNYGYTF. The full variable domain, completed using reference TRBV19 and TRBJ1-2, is DGGITQSPKYLFRKEGQNVTLSCEQNLNHDAMYWYRQDPGQGLRLIYYSQIVNDFQKGDIAEGYSVSREKKESFPLTVTSAQKNPTAFYLCASSLGLYNYGYTFGSGTRLTVV.

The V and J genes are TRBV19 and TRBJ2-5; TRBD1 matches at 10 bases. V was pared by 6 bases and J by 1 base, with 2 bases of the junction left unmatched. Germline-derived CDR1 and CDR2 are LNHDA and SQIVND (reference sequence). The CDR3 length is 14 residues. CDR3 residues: CASSRTGGQETQYF. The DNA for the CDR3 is TGTGCCAGTAGCAGGACAGGGGGCCAAGAGACCCAGTACTTC.

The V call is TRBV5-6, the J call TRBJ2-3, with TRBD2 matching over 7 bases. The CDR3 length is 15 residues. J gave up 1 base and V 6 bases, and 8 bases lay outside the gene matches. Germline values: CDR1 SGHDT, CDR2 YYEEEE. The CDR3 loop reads CASNPRGERTDTQYF. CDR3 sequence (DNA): TGTGCCAGCAACCCCCGGGGGGAACGCACAGATACGCAGTATTTT. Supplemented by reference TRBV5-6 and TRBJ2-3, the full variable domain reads DAGVTQSPTHLIKTRGQQVTLRCSPKSGHDTVSWYQQALGQGPQFIFQYYEEEERQRGNFPDRFSGHQFPNYSSELNVNALLLGDSALYLCASNPRGERTDTQYFGPGTRLTVL.

CDR3 DNA sequence: TGTGCCTGGAGTGTAGGTCAATCCGTCTATGGCTACACCTTC. Its translation is CAWSVGQSVYGYTF. V usage is TRBV30 and J usage is TRBJ1-2, with D unclear. The CDR3 is 14 amino acids. V was shortened by 0 bases and J by 4 bases, with 12 bases between the two germline ends. CDR1 and CDR2 from the germline V gene are GTSNPN and SVGIG (reference sequence).

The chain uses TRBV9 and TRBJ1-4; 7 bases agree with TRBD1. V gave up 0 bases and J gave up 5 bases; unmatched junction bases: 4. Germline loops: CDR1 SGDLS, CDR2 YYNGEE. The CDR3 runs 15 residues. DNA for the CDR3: TGTGCCAGCAGCGTAGAAGGGGGCCTGAATGAAAAACTGTTTTTT. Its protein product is CASSVEGGLNEKLFF.

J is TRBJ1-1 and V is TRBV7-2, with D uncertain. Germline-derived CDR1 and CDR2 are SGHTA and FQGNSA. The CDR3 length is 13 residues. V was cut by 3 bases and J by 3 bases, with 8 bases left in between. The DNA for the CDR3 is TGTGCCAGCAGCTTGGAGGGAGACACTGAAGCTTTCTTT. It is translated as CASSLEGDTEAFF.

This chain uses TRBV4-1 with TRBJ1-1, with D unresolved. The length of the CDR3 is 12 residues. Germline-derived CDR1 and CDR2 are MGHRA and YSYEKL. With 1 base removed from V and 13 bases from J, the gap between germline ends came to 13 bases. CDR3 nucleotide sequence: TGCGCCAGCAGCCAAGTCAACAGACCCTATTTCTTT. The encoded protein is CASSQVNRPYFF.

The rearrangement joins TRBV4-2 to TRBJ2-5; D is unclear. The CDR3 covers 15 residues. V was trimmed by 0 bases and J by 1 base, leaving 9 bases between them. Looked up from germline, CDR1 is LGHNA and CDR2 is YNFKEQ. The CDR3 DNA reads TGTGCCAGCAGCCAAGATCCCGGCACCCAAGAGACCCAGTACTTC. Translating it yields CASSQDPGTQETQYF.

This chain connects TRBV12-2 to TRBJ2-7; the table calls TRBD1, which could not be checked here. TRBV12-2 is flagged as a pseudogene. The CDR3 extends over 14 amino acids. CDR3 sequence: CASRSRTGSYEQYF. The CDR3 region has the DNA TGTGCAAGTCGCTCCCGGACAGGTTCATACGAGCAGTACTTC.

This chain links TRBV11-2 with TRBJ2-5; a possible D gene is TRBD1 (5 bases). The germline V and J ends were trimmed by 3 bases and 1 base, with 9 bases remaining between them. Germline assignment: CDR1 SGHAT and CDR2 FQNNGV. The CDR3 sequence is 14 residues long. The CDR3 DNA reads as TGTGCCAGCAGCTTCGACAGCCTCCAAGAGACCCAGTACTTC. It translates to CASSFDSLQETQYF.

This chain's CDR3 is CASSQDPGTALWAEQYF. CDR3 bases: TGTGCCAGCAGCCAAGATCCTGGGACAGCCTTATGGGCCGAGCAGTACTTC. This chain links TRBV4-2 with TRBJ2-7; the match to TRBD1 covers 7 bases. Germline values: CDR1 LGHNA, CDR2 YNFKEQ. V shed 0 bases, J shed 6 bases, and the junction held 14 bases outside the gene matches. This CDR3 spans 17 amino acids.

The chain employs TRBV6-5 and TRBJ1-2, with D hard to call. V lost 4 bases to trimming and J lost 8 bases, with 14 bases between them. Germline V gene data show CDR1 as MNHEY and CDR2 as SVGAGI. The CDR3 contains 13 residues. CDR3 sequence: CASSLSAMAGYTF. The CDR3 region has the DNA TGTGCCAGCAGTTTGTCAGCAATGGCGGGCTACACCTTC.